The T cell receptor beta chain described here comes from a study of blood T cell repertoires in COVID-19. On the study more broadly: Donors in the United States, Italy and Spain gave samples during acute or convalescent COVID-19. T cells, B-cell-depleted T cells, or PBMCs provided the cDNA or gDNA that served as material.

There are a few counts of this clone. Produced via immunoSEQ multiplex PCR; TCRdb's table is partial and in-frame only. In the table there are 150,000 to 200,000 clones, nearly 80% of which are singletons. The TCR sequence derives from a woman between 65 and 79 years old with acute or convalescent COVID-19. Source material: peripheral blood.

CDR3 nucleotides: TGCGCCAGCAGTTGGACAGGGCATGATGAAGCTTTCTTT. Its translation is CASSWTGHDEAFF. The chain recombines TRBV10-2 with TRBJ1-1, with 8 bases matching TRBD1. Per the germline V gene, CDR1 is WSHSY and CDR2 is SAAADI. V shed 5 bases, J shed 7 bases, and the junction held 6 bases outside the gene matches. CDR3 size: 13 residues.